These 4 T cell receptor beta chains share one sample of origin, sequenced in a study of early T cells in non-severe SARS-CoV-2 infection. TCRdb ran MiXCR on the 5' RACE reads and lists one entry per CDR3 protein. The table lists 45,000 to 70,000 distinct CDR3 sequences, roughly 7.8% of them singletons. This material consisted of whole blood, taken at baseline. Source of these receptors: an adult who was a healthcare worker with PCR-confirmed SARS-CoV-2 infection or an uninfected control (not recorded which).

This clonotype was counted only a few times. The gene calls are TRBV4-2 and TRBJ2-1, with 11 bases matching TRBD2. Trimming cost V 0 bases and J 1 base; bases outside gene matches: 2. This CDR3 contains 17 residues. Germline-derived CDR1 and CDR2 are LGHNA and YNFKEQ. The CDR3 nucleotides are TGTGCCAGCAGCCAAGATAGCGGGAGGGCGTCCTACAATGAGCAGTTCTTC. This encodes CASSQDSGRASYNEQFF.

CDR3 sequence: CASSLGLARSYEQYF. The CDR3 bases are TGTGCCAGCAGTTTGGGGTTAGCTAGATCCTACGAGCAGTACTTC. The rearrangement uses TRBV12-3 or TRBV12-4 and TRBJ2-7; D unresolved. The CDR3 is made up of 15 amino acids. Trimming shortened V by 3 bases and J by 1 base, and 13 bases separated the two germline ends.

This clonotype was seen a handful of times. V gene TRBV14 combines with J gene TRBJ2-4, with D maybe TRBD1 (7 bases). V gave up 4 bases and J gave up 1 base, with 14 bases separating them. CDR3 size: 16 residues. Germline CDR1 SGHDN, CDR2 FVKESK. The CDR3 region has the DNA TGTGCCAGCAGCCGGACGACAGGGAGGGCCAAAAACATTCAGTACTTC. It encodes CASSRTTGRAKNIQYF.

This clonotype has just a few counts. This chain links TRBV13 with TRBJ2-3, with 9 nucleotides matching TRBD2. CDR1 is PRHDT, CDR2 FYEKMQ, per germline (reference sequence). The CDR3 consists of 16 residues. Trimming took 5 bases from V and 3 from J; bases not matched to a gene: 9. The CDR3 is CASSPTSGRSTDTQYF. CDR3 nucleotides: TGTGCCAGCAGCCCGACCAGCGGGAGGTCAACAGATACGCAGTATTTT. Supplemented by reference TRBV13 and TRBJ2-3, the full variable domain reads AAGVIQSPRHLIKEKRETATLKCYPIPRHDTVYWYQQGPGQDPQFLISFYEKMQSDKGSIPDRFSAQQFSDYHSELNMSSLELGDSALYFCASSPTSGRSTDTQYFGPGTRLTVL.